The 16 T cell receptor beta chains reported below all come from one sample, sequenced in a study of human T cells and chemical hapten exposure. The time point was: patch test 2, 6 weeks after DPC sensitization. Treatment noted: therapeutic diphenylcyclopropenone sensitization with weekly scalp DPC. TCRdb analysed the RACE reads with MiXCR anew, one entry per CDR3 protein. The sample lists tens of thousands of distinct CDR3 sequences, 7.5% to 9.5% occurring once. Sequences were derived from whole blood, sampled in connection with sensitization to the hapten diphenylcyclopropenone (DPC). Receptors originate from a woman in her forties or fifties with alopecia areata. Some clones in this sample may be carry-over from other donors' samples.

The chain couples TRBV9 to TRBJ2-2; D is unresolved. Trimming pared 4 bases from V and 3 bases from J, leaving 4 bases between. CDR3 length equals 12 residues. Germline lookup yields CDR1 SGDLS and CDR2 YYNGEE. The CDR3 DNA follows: TGTGCCAGCAGCACCCACACCGGGGAGCTGTTTTTT. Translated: CASSTHTGELFF.

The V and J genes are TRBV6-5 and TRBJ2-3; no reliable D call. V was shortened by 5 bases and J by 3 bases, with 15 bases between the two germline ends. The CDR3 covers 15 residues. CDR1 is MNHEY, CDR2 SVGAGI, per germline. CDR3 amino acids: CASSPRLSRTDTQYF. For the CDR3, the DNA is TGTGCCAGCAGTCCACGCCTAAGTCGGACAGATACGCAGTATTTT.

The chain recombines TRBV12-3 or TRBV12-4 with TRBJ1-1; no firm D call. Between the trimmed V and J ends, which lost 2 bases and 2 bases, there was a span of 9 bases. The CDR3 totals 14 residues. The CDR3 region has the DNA TGTGCCAGCAGTTTATTTGGAGGAAACACTGAAGCTTTCTTT. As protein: CASSLFGGNTEAFF.

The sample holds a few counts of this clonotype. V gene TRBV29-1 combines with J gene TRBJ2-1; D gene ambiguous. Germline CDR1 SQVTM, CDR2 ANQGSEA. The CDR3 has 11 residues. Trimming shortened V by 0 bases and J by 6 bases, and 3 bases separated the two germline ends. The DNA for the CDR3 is TGCAGCGTTGAAGATTCCAATGAGCAGTTCTTC. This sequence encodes CSVEDSNEQFF.

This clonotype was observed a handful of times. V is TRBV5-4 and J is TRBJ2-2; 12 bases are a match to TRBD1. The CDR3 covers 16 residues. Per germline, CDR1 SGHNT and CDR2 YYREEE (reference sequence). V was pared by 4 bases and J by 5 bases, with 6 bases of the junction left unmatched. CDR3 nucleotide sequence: TGTGCCAGCAGCCCGGGACAGGGGGCAGGGACCGGGGAGCTGTTTTTT. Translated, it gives CASSPGQGAGTGELFF.

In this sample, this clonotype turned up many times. CDR3 sequence (DNA): TGTGCCAGCAGCTTAGAACCGGGAAACCATAATTCACCCCTCCACTTT. Translation gives CASSLEPGNHNSPLHF. The chain couples TRBV11-2 to TRBJ1-6; no definite D call. The CDR3 loop spans 16 amino acids. The ends were cut back, 0 bases at V and 5 bases at J, with 11 bases in the middle. Germline V CDR1 and CDR2: SGHAT, FQNNGV.

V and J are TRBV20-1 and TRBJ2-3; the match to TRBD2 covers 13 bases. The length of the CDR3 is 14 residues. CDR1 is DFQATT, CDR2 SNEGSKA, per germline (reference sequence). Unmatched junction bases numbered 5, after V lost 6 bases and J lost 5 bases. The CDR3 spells CSATSGGAQDTQYF. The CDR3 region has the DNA TGCAGTGCAACTAGCGGGGGGGCCCAAGATACGCAGTATTTT.

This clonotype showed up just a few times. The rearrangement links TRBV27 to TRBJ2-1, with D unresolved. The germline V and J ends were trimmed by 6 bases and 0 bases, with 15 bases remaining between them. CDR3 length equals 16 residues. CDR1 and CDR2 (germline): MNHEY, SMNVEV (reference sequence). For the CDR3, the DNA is TGTGCCAGCAGCCCCGGGTCCAGCCCCTCCTACAATGAGCAGTTCTTC. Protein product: CASSPGSSPSYNEQFF.

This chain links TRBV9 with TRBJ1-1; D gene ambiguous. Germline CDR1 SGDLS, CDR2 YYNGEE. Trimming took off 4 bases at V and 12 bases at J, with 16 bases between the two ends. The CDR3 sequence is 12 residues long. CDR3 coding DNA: TGTGCCAGCAGCTTTGGGTCTGGGGTACCTTTCTTT. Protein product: CASSFGSGVPFF.

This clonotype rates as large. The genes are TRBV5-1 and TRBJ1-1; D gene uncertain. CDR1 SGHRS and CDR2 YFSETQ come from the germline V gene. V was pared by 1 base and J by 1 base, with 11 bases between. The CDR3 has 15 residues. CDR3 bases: TGCGCCAGCAGCTTGTTCGCCCCGGCGAACACTGAAGCTTTCTTT. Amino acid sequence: CASSLFAPANTEAFF.

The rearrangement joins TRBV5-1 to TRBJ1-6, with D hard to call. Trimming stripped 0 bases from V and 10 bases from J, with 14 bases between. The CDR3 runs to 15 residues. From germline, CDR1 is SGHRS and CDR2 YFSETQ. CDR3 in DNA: TGCGCCAGCAGCTTGGTCGGCGGCAGCAGCTCACCCCTCCACTTT. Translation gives CASSLVGGSSSPLHF.

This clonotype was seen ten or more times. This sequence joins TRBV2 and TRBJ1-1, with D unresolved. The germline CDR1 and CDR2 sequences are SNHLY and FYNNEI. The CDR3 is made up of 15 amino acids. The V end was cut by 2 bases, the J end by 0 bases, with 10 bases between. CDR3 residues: CASSEHEAMNTEAFF. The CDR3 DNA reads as TGTGCCAGCAGTGAACACGAGGCCATGAACACTGAAGCTTTCTTT.

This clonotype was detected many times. The CDR3 coding sequence is TGCGCCAGCAGCCAACTCCCCCTGGGGACAGGGGGTTTCTTGTATAATTCACCCCTCCACTTT. As protein: CASSQLPLGTGGFLYNSPLHF. The genes are TRBV4-1 and TRBJ1-6; TRBD1 matches 11 bases. V lost 2 bases to trimming and J lost 4 bases; unmatched junction nucleotides: 16. Germline lookup yields CDR1 MGHRA and CDR2 YSYEKL. CDR3 length: 21 amino acids.

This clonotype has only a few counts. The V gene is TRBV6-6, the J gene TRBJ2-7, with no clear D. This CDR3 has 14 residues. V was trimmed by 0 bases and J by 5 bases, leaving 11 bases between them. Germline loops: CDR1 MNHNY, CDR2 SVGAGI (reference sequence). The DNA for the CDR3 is TGTGCCAGCAGTTACTCGAGATCAGGAAACGAGCAGTACTTC. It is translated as CASSYSRSGNEQYF.

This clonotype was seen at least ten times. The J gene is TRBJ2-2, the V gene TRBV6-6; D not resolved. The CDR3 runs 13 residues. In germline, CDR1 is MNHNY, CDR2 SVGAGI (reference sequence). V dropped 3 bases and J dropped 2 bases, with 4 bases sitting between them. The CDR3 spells CASSYPNTGELFF. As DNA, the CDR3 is TGTGCCAGCAGTTATCCTAACACCGGGGAGCTGTTTTTT.

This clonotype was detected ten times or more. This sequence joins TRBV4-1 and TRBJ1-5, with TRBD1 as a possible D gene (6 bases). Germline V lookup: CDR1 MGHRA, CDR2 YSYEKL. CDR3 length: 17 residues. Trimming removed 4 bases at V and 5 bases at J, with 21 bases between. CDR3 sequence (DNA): TGCGCCAGCAGCCGGACAGTGGGTGGAGGGTCGCATCAGCCCCAGCATTTT. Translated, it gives CASSRTVGGGSHQPQHF.